This TCR beta chain came from a study of T cells in Graves' hyperthyroidism and ophthalmopathy. Using RNA transcripts as the source, TCR beta CDR3 regions were amplified. HTBI primers drove first-round RT-PCR of the TCR CDR3. MiXCR, applied by TCRdb to the multiplex PCR reads, yields one record per CDR3 protein. The sample lists a few hundred thousand distinct CDR3 sequences, roughly 18% occurring once. This clonotype was found many times. The study left out patients who had uncontrolled infection, other autoimmune disease, pregnancy or lactation. Germline V gene data show CDR1 as KGHSH and CDR2 as LQKENI. This CDR3 region has 14 residues. V was clipped by 5 bases and J by 4 bases; unmatched bases: 5.

The source is a man aged 50 to 60 with Graves' ophthalmopathy. The rearrangement links TRBV18 to TRBJ1-2; 9 bases agree with TRBD1. Sequencing input: blood. The CDR3 spells CASSGTGTGYGYTF. CDR3 DNA: TGTGCCAGCTCAGGGACAGGGACGGGCTATGGCTACACCTTC.